This T cell receptor (beta chain) is drawn from a study of blood T cell repertoires in COVID-19 (TCRdb year 2020). As for the study more broadly: Samples covering the acute and convalescent phases of COVID-19 were provided by collaborators in the United States, Italy and Spain. Where HLA class I and class II types were available, the types were taken from metadata supplied by the sample provider, not from assay-based typing. The samples were drawn from two sources: the first 160 participants of the ongoing ImmuneRACE study, and 1,200 or so subjects contributed by 6 global collaborators. Nearly every sample came with metadata listing a de-identified subject ID, COVID-19 status, age in years and sex. The material from the prospective study consisted of cDNA or gDNA derived from T cells, B-cell-depleted T cells, or PBMCs. A freely available public database, intended as a resource for researchers studying the immune response to SARS-CoV-2, is where the repertoires were released. Deeply sampled blood TCRbeta repertoires from subjects exposed to, actively infected with, or recovered from COVID-19 were included in the dataset.

Each collaborating institution followed its own protocols to collect whole blood in K2EDTA tubes. For TCRbeta analysis, collaborators shipped samples in one of three forms: frozen whole blood, isolated PBMCs, or DNA extracted from either of those sample types. The immunoSEQ Assay, a bias-controlled multiplex PCR, was used to amplify TCRbeta CDR3 regions from genomic DNA. The published analysis was carried out like this. The number of nucleated cells in each sample was estimated by amplification of reference gene primers within the assay. To quantify the absolute abundance of each unique TCRbeta CDR3 rearrangement, sequence reads were collapsed and filtered. Productive Simpson clonality was computed per sample as the square root of Simpson's diversity index over productive rearrangements. This is the immuneACCESS table as TCRdb keeps it, with only in-frame sequences that have V and J called. A part of the clones is gone; compared with another copy, unresolved V genes explain less than half, and the rest is unexplained. That table supplies the V and J calls and clone size; D and trimming were determined from the DNA. The sample profile shows 95,000 to 110,000 clones; about 88% of them were found once. The ten largest make up less than 6.5% of the sample.

The CDR3 contains 13 residues, cysteine and phenylalanine counted. The sequence is cut down to CDR3 DNA, 39 bases in frame from base 1. The V end gives up 5 bases and the J end 6 bases, leaving 3 bases in the junction not matched to a gene. CDR1 and CDR2, looked up from the germline V gene, are SGHTA and FQGNSA. What the work shows at the level of the full study, not this receptor alone: The amount of clinical and demographic metadata varied by source and participant and was provided uncurated.

About this clone: There is no known antigen for this receptor. The input lacks base qualities; no much larger clone sits a single base away.

Recombination joined TRBV7-2 with TRBJ2-1; 8 nucleotides in the junction match TRBD2. This clonotype was obtained from a human donor in a cohort sampled during active COVID-19. Sequencing was carried out using peripheral blood. The DNA sequence follows: TGTGCCAGCAGCAGAGCGGGAGTCAATGAGCAGTTCTTC. Its amino acids are CASSRAGVNEQFF.